These 3 T cell receptor beta chains were sequenced from one sample in a study of T cells in women clearing cervical HPV infection. Profiling relied on immunoSEQ multiplex PCR, and the TCRdb table lists in-frame clones only, not all of them. This table lists about 48,000 clones. Sample: blood buffy coat. These receptors all stem from a woman between 18 and 70 years old with a cervical HPV16 infection that either progressed to CIN3+ or cleared (not recorded which).

Of note for this clone: Sequencing ends 3 residues short of the CDR3 end; the germline J gene provides the rest. The chain uses TRBV5-6 and TRBJ2-7; D is possibly TRBD1 (6 bases). Trimming removed 4 bases from V and 5 bases from J, with 16 bases in between. This CDR3 contains 14 residues. The germline V gene encodes CDR1 SGHDT and CDR2 YYEEEE. This CDR3 reads CASSPTGFLHEQYF. The CDR3 DNA, read in part, is TGTGCCAGCAGCCCGACAGGTTTTCTCCACGAG.

As regards this clone: The read is 3 residues too short to cover the CDR3 end, so that end is filled in from the germline J gene. V is TRBV20-1 and J is TRBJ2-5; TRBD2 matches at 8 bases. Per germline, CDR1 DFQATT and CDR2 SNEGSKA (reference sequence). With 6 bases clipped from V and 4 bases from J, the junction kept 10 bases outside the gene matches. The CDR3 has 14 residues. The CDR3 DNA, read in part, is TGCAGTGCCGAGCCCCCGGGACTAGGAGAGACC. It translates to CSAEPPGLGET. The full CDR3 sequence reads CSAEPPGLGETQYF.

As for this clone: One end of the junction fails to match germline, which may point to a read error. The read finishes 3 residues shy of the CDR3 end, and the germline J gene is used to complete it. This chain joins TRBV4-2 and TRBJ2-1, with 8 bases fitting TRBD2. Looked up from germline, CDR1 is LGHNA and CDR2 is YNFKEQ. The CDR3 extends over 15 amino acids. CDR3 DNA, as far as it was read: TGCGCCAGCAGCCAACTAGCGGTCTCCTACAATGAG. Its translation is CASSQLAVSYNE. The entire CDR3 protein is CASSQLAVSYNEQFF.